The clone carrying this T cell receptor (beta chain) was seen once. V trimming: 6 bases; J trimming: 2 bases; junction bases outside the gene matches: 10. The CDR3 is 15 amino acids. The germline V gene encodes CDR1 KGHSH and CDR2 LQKENI. The data originate from a study of shared clonotypes between healthy human individuals. Each subset's genomic DNA was shared equally among a number of immunoSEQ plates. Profiled with immunoSEQ multiplex PCR; TCRdb holds only in-frame clones, not every one. The repertoire includes around 2.5 million clones, roughly 93% of them detected once, and approximately 0.35% sits in the top ten.

The sample was naive CD4+ T cells from PBMCs. Noted subset: CD45RA+ positively selected. This TCR was recovered from a man aged 18 to 35 in good health. Some clones in this sample may be carry-over from other donors' samples. The chain joins TRBV18 to TRBJ2-7; 7 nucleotides line up with TRBD2. CDR3 sequence: CASSGRLAVTYEQYF. The CDR3 DNA follows: TGTGCCAGCTCCGGGCGGCTAGCGGTAACCTACGAGCAGTACTTC. The entire variable domain, with the rest obtained from reference TRBV18 and TRBJ2-7, is as follows: NAGVMQNPRHLVRRRGQEARLRCSPMKGHSHVYWYRQLPEEGLKFMVYLQKENIIDESGMPKERFSAEFPKEGPSILRIQQVVRGDSAAYFCASSGRLAVTYEQYFGPGTRLTVT.